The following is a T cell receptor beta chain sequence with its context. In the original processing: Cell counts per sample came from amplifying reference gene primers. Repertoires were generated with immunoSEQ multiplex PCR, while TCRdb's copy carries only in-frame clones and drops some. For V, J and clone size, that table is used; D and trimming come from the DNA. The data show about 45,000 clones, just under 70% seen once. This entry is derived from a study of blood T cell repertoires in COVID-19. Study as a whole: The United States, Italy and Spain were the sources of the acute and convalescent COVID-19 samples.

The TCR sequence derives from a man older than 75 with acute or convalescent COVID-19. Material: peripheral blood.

CDR3 sequence: CASSEGGNKETQYF. CDR3 sequence (DNA): TGCGCCAGCAGTGAGGGCGGCAACAAAGAGACCCAGTACTTC. The V gene is TRBV10-2, the J gene TRBJ2-5; no clear D. CDR1 and CDR2 from the germline V gene are WSHSY and SAAADI. CDR3 length: 14 residues. Trimming cost V 2 bases and J 3 bases, with 10 bases left between them.